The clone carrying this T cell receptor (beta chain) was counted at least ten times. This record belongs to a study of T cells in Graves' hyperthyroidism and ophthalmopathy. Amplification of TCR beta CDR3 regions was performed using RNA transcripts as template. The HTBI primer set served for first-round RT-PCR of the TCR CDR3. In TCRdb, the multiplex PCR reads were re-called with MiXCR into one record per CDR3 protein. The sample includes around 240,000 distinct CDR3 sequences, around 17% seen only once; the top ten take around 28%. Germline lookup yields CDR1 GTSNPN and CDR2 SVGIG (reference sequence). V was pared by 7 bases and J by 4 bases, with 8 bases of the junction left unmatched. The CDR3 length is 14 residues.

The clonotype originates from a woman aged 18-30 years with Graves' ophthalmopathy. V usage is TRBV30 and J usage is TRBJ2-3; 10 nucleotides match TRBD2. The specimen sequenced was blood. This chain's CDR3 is CAYESGGAADTQYF. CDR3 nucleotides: TGTGCCTACGAGAGCGGGGGGGCGGCAGATACGCAGTATTTT.